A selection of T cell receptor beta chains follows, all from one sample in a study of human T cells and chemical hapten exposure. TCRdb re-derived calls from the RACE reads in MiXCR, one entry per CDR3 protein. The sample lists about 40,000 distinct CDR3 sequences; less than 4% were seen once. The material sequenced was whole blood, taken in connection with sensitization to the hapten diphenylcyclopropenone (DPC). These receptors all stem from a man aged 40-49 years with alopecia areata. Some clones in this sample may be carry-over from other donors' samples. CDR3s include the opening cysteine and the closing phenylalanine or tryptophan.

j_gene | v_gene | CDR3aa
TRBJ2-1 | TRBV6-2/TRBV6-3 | CASSYSPFRRGNEQFF
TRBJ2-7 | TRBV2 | CASSATVTYEQYF
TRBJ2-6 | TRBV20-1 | CSARGRDRGSGANVLTF
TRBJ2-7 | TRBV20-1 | CSACPTVSYEQYF
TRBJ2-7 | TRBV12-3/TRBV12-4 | CASSGTSGRYEQYF
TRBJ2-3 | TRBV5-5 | CASSLVLDTQYF
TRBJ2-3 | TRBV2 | CASSREVTDTQYF
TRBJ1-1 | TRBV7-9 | CASTKPRNTEAFF
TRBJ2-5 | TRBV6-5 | CASSYYPRGQETQYF
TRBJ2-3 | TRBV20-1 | CSARGGGPSTDTQYF
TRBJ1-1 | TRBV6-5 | CASSYSILSGPEAFF
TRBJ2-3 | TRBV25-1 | CASSEREGLGDTQYF
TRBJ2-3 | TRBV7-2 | CASSLDGDTDTQYF
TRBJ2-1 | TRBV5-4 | CASSLAPGTEQFF
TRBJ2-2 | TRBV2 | CASRGGGRAGELFF
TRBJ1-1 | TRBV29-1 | CSAFLTGPEAFF
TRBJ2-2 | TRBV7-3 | CASSWGGHANTGELFF
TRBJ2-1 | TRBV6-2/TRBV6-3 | CASSPTGVLYNEQFF
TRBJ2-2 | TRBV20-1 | CSARDLPRGGTGELFF
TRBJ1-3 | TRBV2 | CASRGTGGPGNTIYF
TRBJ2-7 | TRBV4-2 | CASSQSPIRVRTYEQYF
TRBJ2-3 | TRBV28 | CASSLWGARDTQYF
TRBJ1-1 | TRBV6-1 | CASMRDTEAFF
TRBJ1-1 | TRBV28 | CASSSSTAMNTEAFF
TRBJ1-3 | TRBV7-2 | CASSSYRGAGNTIYF
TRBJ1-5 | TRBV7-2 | CASSLAVTGYSNQPQHF
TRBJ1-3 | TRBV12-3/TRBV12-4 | CASSLGASDRGNTIYF
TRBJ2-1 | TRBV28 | CASSLAPKASGRGNEQFF
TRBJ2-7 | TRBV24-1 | CATSDGVSYEQYF
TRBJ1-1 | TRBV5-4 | CASSMTALDTEAFF
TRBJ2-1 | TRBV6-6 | CASSYEGRGDNEQFF
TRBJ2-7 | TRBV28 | CASRGGTSGGSWNEQYF
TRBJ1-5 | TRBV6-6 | CASSPPQGRGSNQPQHF
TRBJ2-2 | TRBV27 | CASSWSGRATGELFF
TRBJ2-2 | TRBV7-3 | CASSLTGRDSRITGELFF
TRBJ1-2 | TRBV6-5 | CASSYSPGNYGYTF
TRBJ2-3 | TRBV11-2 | CASSYSGSFPDTQYF
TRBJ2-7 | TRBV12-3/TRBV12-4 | CASSFDLVDEQYF